The 4 T cell receptor beta chains below all came from one sample that was sequenced in a study of Ad26.COV2.S vaccination and SARS-CoV-2 variants. TCRdb's table, derived via immunoSEQ multiplex PCR, lists solely in-frame clones and lacks some. The sample records under 250,000 clones, roughly 85% being singletons. Treatment indicated: 15 to 20 received Ad26.COV2.S at low or high dose, single or two shots; several received placebo; per-sample allocation not given. Sampling was performed 63 days after the first vaccine or placebo injection. The source was peripheral blood, collected in a trial of Ad26.COV2.S vaccine versus placebo. The receptors shown here come from a person between 18 and 65 years old who received the Ad26.COV2.S COVID-19 vaccine or a placebo.

The chain recombines TRBV5-1 with TRBJ1-5; D might be TRBD1 (6 bases). Germline V CDR1 and CDR2: SGHRS, YFSETQ. Trimming removed 2 bases at V and 0 bases at J, with 9 bases between. The CDR3 covers 15 residues. The CDR3: CASSLQGVSNQPQHF. CDR3 bases: TGCGCCAGCAGCTTACAGGGAGTTAGCAATCAGCCCCAGCATTTT.

This rearrangement joins TRBV6-6 to TRBJ2-7; TRBD1 matches 7 bases. Germline trimming cut 0 bases from V and 6 bases from J; bases unmatched to any gene: 8. The CDR3 sequence is 15 residues long. CDR1 is MNHNY, CDR2 SVGAGI, per germline (reference sequence). CDR3 amino acids: CASSYSRTGTGEQYF. The DNA for the CDR3 is TGTGCCAGCAGTTACTCCCGGACAGGAACGGGCGAGCAGTACTTC.

This chain joins TRBV7-2 and TRBJ2-7; TRBD2 might be the D (5 bases). CDR1 is SGHTA, CDR2 FQGNSA, per germline. The CDR3 has 16 amino acids. The V end was cut by 5 bases, the J end by 3 bases, with 20 bases between. The CDR3 DNA reads TGTGCCAGCAGCCCCCGGGAACACGCTAGGGTCTACGAGCAGTACTTC. This sequence encodes CASSPREHARVYEQYF.

The chain links TRBV5-6 to TRBJ1-4; 11 bases agree with TRBD1. The CDR3 spans 14 residues. The germline V gene has CDR1 SGHDT and CDR2 YYEEEE. The V segment lost 5 bases and the J segment 6 bases; nucleotides outside the gene matches: 3. CDR3 nucleotide sequence: TGTGCCAGCAGGGGACAGGGGGTCGATGAAAAACTGTTTTTT. As protein: CASRGQGVDEKLFF. The full variable domain, its missing parts supplied by reference TRBV5-6 and TRBJ1-4, is DAGVTQSPTHLIKTRGQQVTLRCSPKSGHDTVSWYQQALGQGPQFIFQYYEEEERQRGNFPDRFSGHQFPNYSSELNVNALLLGDSALYLCASRGQGVDEKLFFGSGTQLSVL.